One and the same sample provided the 8 T cell receptor beta chains below, sequenced in a study of T-cell memory formation after mild COVID-19. TCRdb independently ran MiXCR on the 5' RACE reads; one entry per CDR3 protein. Here the sample spans 250,000 or so distinct CDR3 sequences, more than 15% being singletons. The sample consisted of PBMCs or a T cell subset sorted from them (not recorded which). The receptors here all came from a man between 18 and 35 years old who had mild COVID-19 (a few samples of this study predate the infection). Cell type and time point are not known.

V is TRBV6-2 or TRBV6-3 and J is TRBJ1-2; D ambiguous. The CDR3 has 17 amino acids. Germline assignment: CDR1 MNHEY and CDR2 SVGEGT. V was shortened by 2 bases and J by 4 bases, with 20 bases between the two germline ends. As DNA, the CDR3 is TGTGCCAGCAGTTACCCTCACCACCCCCGAGGTGGCTATGGCTACACCTTC. Translation gives CASSYPHHPRGGYGYTF.

This clonotype appeared a few times. V is TRBV24-1 and J is TRBJ2-7, with TRBD2 identical over 11 bases. V gave up 5 bases and J gave up 1 base; unmatched junction bases: 6. CDR1 is KGHDR, CDR2 SFDVKD, per germline. CDR3 length equals 16 residues. The CDR3 region is CATSVERLAGSYEQYV. CDR3 bases: TGTGCCACCAGTGTCGAAAGACTAGCGGGGTCCTACGAGCAGTACGTC.

The chain recombines TRBV9 with TRBJ1-2, with D perhaps matching TRBD1 (6 bases). This CDR3 has 15 residues. Trimming took off 0 bases at V and 4 bases at J, with 13 bases between the two ends. CDR1 and CDR2 (germline): SGDLS, YYNGEE. The CDR3 bases are TGTGCCAGCAGCGTAGGTCAGGGGTGCGTCTATGGCTACACCTTC. Its translation is CASSVGQGCVYGYTF.

This clonotype was observed a handful of times. At one boundary the junction diverges from the germline segment, which might be a read error. The chain has TRBV6-6 and TRBJ2-5, with 9 bases identical to TRBD1. The CDR3 loop spans 21 amino acids. Germline assignment: CDR1 MNHNY and CDR2 SVGAGI (reference sequence). CDR3 in amino acids: CASSYDWTGASLEREEETQYF. The CDR3 DNA is TGTGCCAGTAGTTACGATTGGACAGGGGCGAGTTTGGAAAGGGAGGAAGAGACCCAGTACTTC.

This clonotype was detected ten times or more. The chain links TRBV7-2 to TRBJ2-7; D remains ambiguous. This CDR3 region has 13 residues. Germline V gene lookup returns CDR1 SGHTA and CDR2 FQGNSA. V lost 6 bases to trimming and J lost 6 bases, with 15 bases between them. In DNA form, the CDR3 reads TGTGCCAGCAGTGAAGGCCCCCTTTCCGAGCAGTACGTC. It specifies CASSEGPLSEQYV.

This clonotype has just a few counts. The CDR3, as DNA: TGCGCCAGCAGGCGTGAAGAGACCCAGTACTTC. It translates to CASRREETQYF. V usage is TRBV5-1 and J usage is TRBJ2-5; D uncertain. Germline V gene data show CDR1 as SGHRS and CDR2 as YFSETQ. This CDR3 spans 11 amino acids. The germline V and J ends were trimmed by 5 bases and 3 bases, with 5 bases remaining between them.

This clonotype has more than one count but fewer than ten. This chain uses TRBV7-9 with TRBJ2-3; 7 positions match TRBD2. Germline trimming cut 5 bases from V and 0 bases from J; bases unmatched to any gene: 11. The length of the CDR3 is 17 residues. Germline assignment: CDR1 SEHNR and CDR2 FQNEAQ (reference sequence). CDR3 sequence (DNA): TGTGCCAGCAGCCGCGGAAACGGGGGGAGGAGCACAGATACGCAGTATTTT. This translates into CASSRGNGGRSTDTQYF.

This clonotype was found a few times. J is TRBJ2-5 and V is TRBV6-2 or TRBV6-3, with D unresolved. Per the germline V gene, CDR1 is MNHEY and CDR2 is SVGEGT. Deletions cut 6 bases from V and 4 bases from J, with 15 bases between. This CDR3 has 14 residues. The CDR3 protein is CASRSPRKAETQYF. The DNA for the CDR3 is TGTGCCAGCAGATCGCCCCGGAAGGCAGAGACCCAGTACTTC.